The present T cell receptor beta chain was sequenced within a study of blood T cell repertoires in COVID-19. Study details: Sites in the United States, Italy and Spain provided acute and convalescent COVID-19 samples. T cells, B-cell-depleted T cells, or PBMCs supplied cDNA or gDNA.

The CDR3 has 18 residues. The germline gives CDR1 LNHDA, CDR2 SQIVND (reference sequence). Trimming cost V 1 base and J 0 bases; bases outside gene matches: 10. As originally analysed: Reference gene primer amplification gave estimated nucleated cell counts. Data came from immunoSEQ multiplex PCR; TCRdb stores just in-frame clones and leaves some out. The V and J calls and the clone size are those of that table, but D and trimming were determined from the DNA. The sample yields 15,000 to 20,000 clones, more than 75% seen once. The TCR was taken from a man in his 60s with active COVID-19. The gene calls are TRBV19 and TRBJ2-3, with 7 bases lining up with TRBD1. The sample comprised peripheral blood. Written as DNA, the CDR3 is TGTGCCAGTAGTATAGGAGGGGGCGCAGGTGTAAGCACAGATACGCAGTATTTT. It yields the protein CASSIGGGAGVSTDTQYF. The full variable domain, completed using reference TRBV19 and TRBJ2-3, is DGGITQSPKYLFRKEGQNVTLSCEQNLNHDAMYWYRQDPGQGLRLIYYSQIVNDFQKGDIAEGYSVSREKKESFPLTVTSAQKNPTAFYLCASSIGGGAGVSTDTQYFGPGTRLTVL.